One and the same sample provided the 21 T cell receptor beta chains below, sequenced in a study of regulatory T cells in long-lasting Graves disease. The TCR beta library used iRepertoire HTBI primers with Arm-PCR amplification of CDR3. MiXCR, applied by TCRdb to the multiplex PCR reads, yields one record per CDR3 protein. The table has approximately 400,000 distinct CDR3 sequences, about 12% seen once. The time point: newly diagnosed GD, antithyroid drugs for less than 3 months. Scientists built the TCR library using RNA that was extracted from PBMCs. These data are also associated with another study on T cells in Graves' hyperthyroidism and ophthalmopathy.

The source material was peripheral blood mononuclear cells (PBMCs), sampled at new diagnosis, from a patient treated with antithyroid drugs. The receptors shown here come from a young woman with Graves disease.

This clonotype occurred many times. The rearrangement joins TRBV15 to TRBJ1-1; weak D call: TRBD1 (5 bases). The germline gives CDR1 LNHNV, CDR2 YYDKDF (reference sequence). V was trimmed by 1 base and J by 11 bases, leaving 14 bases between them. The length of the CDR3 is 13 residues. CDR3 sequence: CATSRGALGVAFF. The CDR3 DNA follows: TGTGCCACCAGCAGAGGGGCCTTAGGGGTGGCTTTCTTT.

CDR3 nucleotide sequence: TGTGCCAGCAGCCCTGGCGGACGACACTCTGGAAACACCATATATTTT. Protein: CASSPGGRHSGNTIYF. The rearrangement links TRBV5-6 to TRBJ1-3; D remains unclear. V lost 4 bases to trimming and J lost 0 bases, with 14 bases between them. Germline V lookup: CDR1 SGHDT, CDR2 YYEEEE. The CDR3 runs to 16 residues.

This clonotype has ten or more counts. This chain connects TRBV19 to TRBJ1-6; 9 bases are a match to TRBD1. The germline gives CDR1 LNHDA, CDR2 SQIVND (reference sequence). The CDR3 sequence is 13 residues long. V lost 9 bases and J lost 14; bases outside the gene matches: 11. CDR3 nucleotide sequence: TGTGCCAGCTATCGACAGGGGGATCGGACCCTCCACTTT. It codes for CASYRQGDRTLHF.

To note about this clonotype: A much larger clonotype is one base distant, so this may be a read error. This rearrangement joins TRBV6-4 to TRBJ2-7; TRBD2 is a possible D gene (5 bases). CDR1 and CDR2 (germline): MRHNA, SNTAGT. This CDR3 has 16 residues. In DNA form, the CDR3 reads TGTGCCAGCAGTGAACGTGCAGCTAGCCCATCCTACGAGCAGTGCGTC. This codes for CASSERAASPSYEQCV.

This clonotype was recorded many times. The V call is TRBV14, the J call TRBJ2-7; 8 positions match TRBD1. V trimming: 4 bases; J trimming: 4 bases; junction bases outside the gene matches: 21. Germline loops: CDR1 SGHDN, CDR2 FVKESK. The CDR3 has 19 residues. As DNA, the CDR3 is TGTGCCAGCAGCCCAGATCTAAGGGACAGGTCAATTTCGGATTACGAGCAGTACTTC. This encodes CASSPDLRDRSISDYEQYF.

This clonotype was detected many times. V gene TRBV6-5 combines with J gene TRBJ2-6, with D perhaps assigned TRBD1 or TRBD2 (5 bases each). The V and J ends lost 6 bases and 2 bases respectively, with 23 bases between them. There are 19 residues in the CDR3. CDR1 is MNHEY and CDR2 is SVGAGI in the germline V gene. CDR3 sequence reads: CASSYLPGFGIPGANVLTF. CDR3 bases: TGTGCCAGCAGCTACCTACCAGGGTTCGGGATCCCTGGGGCCAACGTCCTGACTTTC.

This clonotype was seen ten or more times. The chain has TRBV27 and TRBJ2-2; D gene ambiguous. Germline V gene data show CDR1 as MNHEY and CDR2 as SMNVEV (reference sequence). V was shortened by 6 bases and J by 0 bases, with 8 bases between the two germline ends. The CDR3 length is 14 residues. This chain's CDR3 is CASSLTANTGELFF. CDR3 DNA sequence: TGTGCCAGCAGCCTAACAGCGAACACCGGGGAGCTGTTTTTT.

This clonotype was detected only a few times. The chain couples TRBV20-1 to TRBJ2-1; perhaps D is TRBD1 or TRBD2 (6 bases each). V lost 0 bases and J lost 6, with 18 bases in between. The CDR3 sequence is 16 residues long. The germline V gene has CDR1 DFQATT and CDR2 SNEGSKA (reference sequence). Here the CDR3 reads CSARDLRGVHPNEQFF. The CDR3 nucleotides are TGCAGTGCTAGAGATTTGAGGGGGGTACATCCCAATGAGCAGTTCTTC.

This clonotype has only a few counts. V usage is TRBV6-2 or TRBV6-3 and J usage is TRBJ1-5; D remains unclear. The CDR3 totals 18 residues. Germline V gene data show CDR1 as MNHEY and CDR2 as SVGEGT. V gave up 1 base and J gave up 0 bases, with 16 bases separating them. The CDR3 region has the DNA TGTGCCAGCAGTTACTTCCACCCAAAGTCCTATAGCAATCAGCCCCAGCATTTT. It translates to CASSYFHPKSYSNQPQHF.

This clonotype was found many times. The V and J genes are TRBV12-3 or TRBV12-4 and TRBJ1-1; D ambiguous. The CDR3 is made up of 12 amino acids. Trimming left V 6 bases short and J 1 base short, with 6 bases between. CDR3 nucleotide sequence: TGTGCCAGCAGCTCGCCGAACACTGAAGCTTTCTTT. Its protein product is CASSSPNTEAFF.

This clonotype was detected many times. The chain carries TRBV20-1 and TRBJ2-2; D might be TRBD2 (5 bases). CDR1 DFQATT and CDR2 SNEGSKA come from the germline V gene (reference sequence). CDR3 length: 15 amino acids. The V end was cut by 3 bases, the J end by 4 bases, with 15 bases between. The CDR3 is CSARRRTFPTGELFF. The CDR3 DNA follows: TGCAGTGCTAGGAGGAGGACCTTCCCCACCGGGGAGCTGTTTTTT.

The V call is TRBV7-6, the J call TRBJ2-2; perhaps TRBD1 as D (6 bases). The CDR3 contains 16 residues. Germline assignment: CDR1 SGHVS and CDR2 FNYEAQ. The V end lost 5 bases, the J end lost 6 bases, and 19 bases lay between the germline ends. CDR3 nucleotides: TGTGCCAGCAGCCACATGCCGGGACATGATTCCGGGGAGCTGTTTTTT. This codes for CASSHMPGHDSGELFF.

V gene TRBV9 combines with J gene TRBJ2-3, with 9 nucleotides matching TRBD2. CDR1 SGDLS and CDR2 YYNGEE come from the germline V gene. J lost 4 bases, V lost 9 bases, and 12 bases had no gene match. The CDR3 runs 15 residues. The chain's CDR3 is CANHLRGGLADTQYF. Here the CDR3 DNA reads TGTGCCAACCACCTGCGGGGGGGCCTCGCAGATACGCAGTATTTT.

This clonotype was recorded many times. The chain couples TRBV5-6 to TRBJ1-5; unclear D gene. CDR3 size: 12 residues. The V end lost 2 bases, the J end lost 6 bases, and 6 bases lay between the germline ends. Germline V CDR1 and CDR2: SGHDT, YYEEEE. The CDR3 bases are TGTGCCAGCAGCTTTGCACCTCAGCCCCAGCATTTT. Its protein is CASSFAPQPQHF.

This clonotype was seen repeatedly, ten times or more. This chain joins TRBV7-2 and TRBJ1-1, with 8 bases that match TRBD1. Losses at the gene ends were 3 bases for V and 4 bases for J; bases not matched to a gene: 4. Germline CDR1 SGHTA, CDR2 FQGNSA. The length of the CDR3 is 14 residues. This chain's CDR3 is CASSFDRGITEAFF. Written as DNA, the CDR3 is TGTGCCAGCAGCTTCGACAGGGGTATCACTGAAGCTTTCTTT.

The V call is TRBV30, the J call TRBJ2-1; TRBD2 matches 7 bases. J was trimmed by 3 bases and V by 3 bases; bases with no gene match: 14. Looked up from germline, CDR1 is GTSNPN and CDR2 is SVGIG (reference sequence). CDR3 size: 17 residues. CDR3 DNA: TGTGCCTGGAGCCCCGTCTTCGGGGGGAGTAACTACAATGAGCAGTTCTTC. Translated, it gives CAWSPVFGGSNYNEQFF.

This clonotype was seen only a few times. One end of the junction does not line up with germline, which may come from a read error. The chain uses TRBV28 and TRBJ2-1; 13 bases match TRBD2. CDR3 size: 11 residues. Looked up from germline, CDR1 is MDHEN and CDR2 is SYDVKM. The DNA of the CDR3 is TGCTCGACTAGCGGGAGGTGGGAGCAGTTCTTC. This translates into CSTSGRWEQFF.

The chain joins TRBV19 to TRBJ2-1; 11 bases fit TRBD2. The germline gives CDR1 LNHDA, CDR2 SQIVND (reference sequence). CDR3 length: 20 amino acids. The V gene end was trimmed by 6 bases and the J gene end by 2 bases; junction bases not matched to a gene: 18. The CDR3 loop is CASRRGRSGRAPGPYNEQFF. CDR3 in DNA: TGTGCCAGTAGACGAGGGCGTAGCGGGAGGGCCCCTGGCCCCTACAATGAGCAGTTCTTC. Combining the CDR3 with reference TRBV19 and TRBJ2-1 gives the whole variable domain DGGITQSPKYLFRKEGQNVTLSCEQNLNHDAMYWYRQDPGQGLRLIYYSQIVNDFQKGDIAEGYSVSREKKESFPLTVTSAQKNPTAFYLCASRRGRSGRAPGPYNEQFFGPGTRLTVL.

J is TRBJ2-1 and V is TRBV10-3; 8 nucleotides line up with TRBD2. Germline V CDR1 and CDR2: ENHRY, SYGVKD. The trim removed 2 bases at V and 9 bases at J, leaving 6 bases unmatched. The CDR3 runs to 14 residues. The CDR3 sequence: CAISELTSDSEQFF. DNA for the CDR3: TGTGCCATCAGTGAGCTGACTAGCGACTCTGAGCAGTTCTTC.

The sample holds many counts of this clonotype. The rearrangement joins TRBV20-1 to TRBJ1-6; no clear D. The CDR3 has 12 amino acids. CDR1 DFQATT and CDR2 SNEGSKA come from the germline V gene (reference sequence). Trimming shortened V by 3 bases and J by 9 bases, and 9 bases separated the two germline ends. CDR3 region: CSARPEGSPLHF. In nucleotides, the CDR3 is TGCAGTGCTAGGCCCGAAGGTTCACCCCTCCACTTT.

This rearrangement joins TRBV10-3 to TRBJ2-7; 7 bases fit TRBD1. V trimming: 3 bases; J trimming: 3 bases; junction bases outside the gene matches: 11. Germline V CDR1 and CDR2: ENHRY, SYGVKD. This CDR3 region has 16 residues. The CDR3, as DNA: TGTGCCATCAGTGACGGGATCCGGGACAGACACTACGAGCAGTACTTC. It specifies CAISDGIRDRHYEQYF.